This T cell receptor (beta chain) was obtained from a study of OX40 agonist ivuxolimab in advanced cancers. This CDR3 spans 15 amino acids. The V end was cut by 0 bases, the J end by 1 base, with 9 bases between. Germline V gene sequence: CDR1 MNHEY, CDR2 SVGAGI. Produced via immunoSEQ multiplex PCR; TCRdb's table is partial and in-frame only. Altogether some 44,000 clones are present, approximately 84% being singletons, with the ten largest covering 0.38%. The specimen comprised CD4+ or CD8+ T cells sorted from blood, sampled in a trial of the OX40 agonist ivuxolimab. The J gene is TRBJ1-2, the V gene TRBV6-5; no clear D gene. This sequence was found in an adult with an advanced solid tumor such as melanoma, head and neck, liver or kidney cancer. CDR3 in DNA: TGTGCCAGCAGTTACTCGTCAGGCCTTAACTATGGCTACACCTTC. Translated: CASSYSSGLNYGYTF.